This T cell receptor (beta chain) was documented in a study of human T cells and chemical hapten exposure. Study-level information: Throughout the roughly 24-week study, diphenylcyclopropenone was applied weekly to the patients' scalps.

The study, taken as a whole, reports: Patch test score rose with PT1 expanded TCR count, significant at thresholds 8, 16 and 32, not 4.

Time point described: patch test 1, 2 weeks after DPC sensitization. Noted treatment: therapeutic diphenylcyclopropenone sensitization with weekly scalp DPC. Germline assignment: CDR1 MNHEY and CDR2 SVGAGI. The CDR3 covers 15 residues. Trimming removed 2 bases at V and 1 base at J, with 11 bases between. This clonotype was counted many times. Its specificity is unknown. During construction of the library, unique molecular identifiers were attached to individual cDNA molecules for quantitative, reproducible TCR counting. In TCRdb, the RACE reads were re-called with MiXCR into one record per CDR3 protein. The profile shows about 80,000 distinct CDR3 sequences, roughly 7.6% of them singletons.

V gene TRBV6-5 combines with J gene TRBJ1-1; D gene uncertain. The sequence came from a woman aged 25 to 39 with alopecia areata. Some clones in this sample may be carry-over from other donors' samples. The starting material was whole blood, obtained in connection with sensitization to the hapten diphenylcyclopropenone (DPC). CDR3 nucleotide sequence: TGTGCCAGCAGTTACGGCGGAGGGCCGAACACTGAAGCTTTCTTT. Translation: CASSYGGGPNTEAFF.